A single TCR beta chain is shown here with its context. No antigen is known for it. This specimen belongs to a study of radiation and T cells in renal cell carcinoma. Findings of the study overall: Top tumor clonotypes rose in blood 2 weeks post-radiation, then contracted. Without pretreatment biopsies, baseline tumor clonotype presence was undetermined.

The CDR3 runs to 14 residues. Deletions cut 3 bases from V and 6 bases from J, with 14 bases between. The germline gives CDR1 SGHVS, CDR2 FNYEAQ. The table came from immunoSEQ multiplex PCR; TCRdb's copy has only in-frame clones and leaves some out. The sample shows roughly 120,000 clones, approximately 78% of them seen only once. Time point defined: baseline pretreatment blood. Noted treatment: 15 Gy SBRT to primary tumor, nephrectomy 4 weeks later. The source was blood, collected from a patient whose treatment included radiotherapy and nephrectomy. V is TRBV7-6 and J is TRBJ1-2; tentative D call: TRBD1 (6 bases). The sequence was obtained from a woman in her sixties with renal cell carcinoma. CDR3 in DNA: TGTGCCAGCAGCTTGGGGGGGGCAGCCCATGGCTACACCTTC. It encodes CASSLGGAAHGYTF.